This TCR beta chain originates from a study of cytomegalovirus exposure and HLA in healthy donors. Study-wide results and limits: Most of the TCR beta V segments (in an earlier analysis) were productive either about 90% or about 30% of the time. Exclusion applied to some V segments, including TRBV6-2 and TRBV6-3, as they were indistinguishable.

With V trimmed by 6 bases and J by 5 bases, 15 bases remained unmatched. Germline lookup yields CDR1 SNHLY and CDR2 FYNNEI. This CDR3 has 16 residues. The PCR used 60 Vbeta and 13 Jbeta primers. Produced via immunoSEQ multiplex PCR; TCRdb's table is partial and in-frame only. The sample yields approximately 160,000 clones, around four fifths seen once. Healthy bone marrow donors made up the cohort. Note on this clone: Its cognate antigen is unknown.

What was sequenced was PBMCs. The V and J genes are TRBV2 and TRBJ2-7; the match to TRBD1 covers 8 bases. This sequence originates from a woman aged 45 to 65 in good health and CMV-seropositive. CDR3 loop: CASRFQTGVRNDEQYF. As DNA, the CDR3 is TGTGCCAGCAGGTTTCAGACAGGGGTCCGCAACGACGAGCAGTACTTC.